This T cell receptor beta chain appears in the sequencing data of a study of T cell responses to AZD1222 COVID-19 vaccine. Sequenced by immunoSEQ multiplex PCR; TCRdb stores in-frame clones only, minus some. The table includes about 120,000 clones, more than 75% detected once. The TCR originated in an adult in good health. The input for sequencing was peripheral blood, taken on day 0 of AZD1222 vaccination.

CDR3 residues: CASSSTGNTDTQYF. The CDR3 DNA reads TGTGCCAGCAGCTCGACAGGGAACACAGATACGCAGTATTTT. V is TRBV7-3 and J is TRBJ2-3; TRBD1 matches 7 bases. Trimming removed 4 bases from V and 2 bases from J; junction bases left unmatched: 3. The germline V gene encodes CDR1 SGHTA and CDR2 FQGTGA. The CDR3 has 14 amino acids.